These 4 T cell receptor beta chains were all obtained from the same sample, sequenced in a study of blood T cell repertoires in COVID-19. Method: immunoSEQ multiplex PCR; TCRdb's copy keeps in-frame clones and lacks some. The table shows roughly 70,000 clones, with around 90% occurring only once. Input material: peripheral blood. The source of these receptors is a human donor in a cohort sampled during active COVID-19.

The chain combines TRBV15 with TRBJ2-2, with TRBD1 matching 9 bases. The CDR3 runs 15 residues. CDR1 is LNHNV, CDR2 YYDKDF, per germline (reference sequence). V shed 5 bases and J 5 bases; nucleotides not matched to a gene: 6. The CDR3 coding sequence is TGTGCCACCAGCGAGTGGACAGGGGTAACCGGGGAGCTGTTTTTT. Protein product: CATSEWTGVTGELFF. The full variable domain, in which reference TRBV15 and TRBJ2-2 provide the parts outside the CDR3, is DAMVIQNPRYQVTQFGKPVTLSCSQTLNHNVMYWYQQKSSQAPKLLFHYYDKDFNNEADTPDNFQSRRPNTSFCFLDIRSPGLGDTAMYLCATSEWTGVTGELFFGEGSRLTVL.

CDR3 sequence: CASSQGAGHEQYF. CDR3 nucleotide sequence: TGCGCCAGCAGCCAAGGGGCAGGGCACGAGCAGTACTTC. This chain connects TRBV4-3 to TRBJ2-7, with D possibly matching TRBD1 (5 bases). The V gene lost 1 base and the J gene lost 5 bases, with 9 bases spanning the gap. Germline values: CDR1 LGHNA, CDR2 YSLEER. The CDR3 consists of 13 residues.

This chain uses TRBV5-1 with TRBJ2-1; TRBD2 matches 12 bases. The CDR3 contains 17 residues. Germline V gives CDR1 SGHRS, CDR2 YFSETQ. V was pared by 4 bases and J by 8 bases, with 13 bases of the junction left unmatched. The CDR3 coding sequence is TGCGCCAGCAGCAAGGTAGCTAGCGGGGGGGCTGTAGATGAGCAGTTCTTC. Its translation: CASSKVASGGAVDEQFF.

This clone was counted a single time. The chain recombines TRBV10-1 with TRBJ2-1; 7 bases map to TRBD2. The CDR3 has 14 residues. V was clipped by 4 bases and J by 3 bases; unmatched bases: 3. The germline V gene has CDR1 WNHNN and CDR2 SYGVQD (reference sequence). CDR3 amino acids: CASSAGGNYNEQFF. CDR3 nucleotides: TGCGCCAGCAGTGCCGGGGGGAACTACAATGAGCAGTTCTTC.